A selection of T cell receptor beta chains follows, all from one sample in a study of shared clonotypes between healthy human individuals. Some clones are missing from TCRdb's copy, which holds only in-frame ones; the method was immunoSEQ multiplex PCR. The top ten hold under 0.45% of the sample, which has approximately 2.1 million clones, roughly 93% seen once. Sequenced sample: naive CD4+ T cells from PBMCs. All receptors come from a man aged 18-30 years in good health. Some clones in this sample may be carry-over from other donors' samples. Each CDR3 is given with its conserved first and last residue. D genes are given only for firm matches. A clone size is listed for some rows: how often the clone was seen (once, few, many), or a class if it is expanded.

>TRBJ2-2|.|TRBV5-4|.
TGTGCCAGCAGCTTGGCCTCCAAAAACACCGGGGAGCTGTTTTTT
CASSLASKNTGELFF
>TRBJ1-1|.|TRBV5-4|.
TGTGCCAGCAGCCTAGGTCGGGAAGCTTTCTTT
CASSLGREAFF
>TRBJ1-2|.|TRBV13|.
TGTGCCAGCAGCTTATCCGTTATATATGGCTACACCTTC
CASSLSVIYGYTF
>TRBJ2-7|.|TRBV28|.
TGTGCCAGCAGTTCCTACCGCGACCCTCAGGGAGAGCAGTACTTC
CASSSYRDPQGEQYF
>TRBJ2-5|.|TRBV28|.
TGTGCCAGCAGCCACAACCTGGGCGAGACCCAGTACTTC
CASSHNLGETQYF
>TRBJ1-2|.|TRBV9|.
TGTGCCAGCAGCGTGGGGGGTGGGGGCCCCACCCAGTATGGCTACACCTTC
CASSVGGGGPTQYGYTF
>TRBJ2-1|.|TRBV2|TRBD1
TGTGCCAGCAGTGAAGCCCACAGGGGAAGGACCAATGAGCAGTTCTTC
CASSEAHRGRTNEQFF
>TRBJ2-1|.|TRBV30|TRBD2
TGTGCCTGGAGTGTAACTAGCGGGCAGAACAATGAGCAGTTCTTC
CAWSVTSGQNNEQFF
>TRBJ1-5|.|TRBV2|TRBD1
TGTGCCAGCAGCTATGGACAGGTGGCCAATCAGCCCCAGCATTTT
CASSYGQVANQPQHF
>TRBJ2-7|.|TRBV28|.
TGTGCCAGCAGGCCCGGGACAACCCCCCAGGAGCAGTACTTC
CASRPGTTPQEQYF
>TRBJ2-7|.|TRBV11-2|.
TGTGCCAGCACCCCCAGATCAACAGGGTCTCCCTCCGAGCAGTACTTC
CASTPRSTGSPSEQYF
>TRBJ1-2|.|TRBV7-9|TRBD1
TGTGCCAGCAGCTTAATAGGACAGGGGGCTAGAGGCTACACCTTC
CASSLIGQGARGYTF
>TRBJ1-1|once|TRBV10-3|.
TGTGCCATCAGTGCACAGGGAAACACTGAAGCTTTCTTT
CAISAQGNTEAFF
>TRBJ1-2|.|TRBV7-2|.
TGTGCCAGCAGCCCCGGAGGGCCAGTTGGAGGCTACACCTTC
CASSPGGPVGGYTF
>TRBJ1-3|.|TRBV2|.
TGTGCCAGCAGTCGACGGAGCAGATCTGGAAACACCATATATTTT
CASSRRSRSGNTIYF
>TRBJ2-5|.|TRBV19|TRBD1
TGTGCCAGTAGTCGAGACAGGGGCCAAGAGACCCAGTACTTC
CASSRDRGQETQYF
>TRBJ2-1|.|TRBV7-8|.
TGTGCCAGCAGTTTTAGCGTCTCCTACAATGAGCAGTTCTTC
CASSFSVSYNEQFF
>TRBJ1-1|once|TRBV30|.
TGTGCCTGGAGTGTACGGGGGGAAGGGGGCACTGAAGCTTTCTTT
CAWSVRGEGGTEAFF
>TRBJ2-3|.|TRBV6-1|.
TGTGCCAGCAGTGAAAGGGTTGGGTCCCCCACAGATACGCAGTATTTT
CASSERVGSPTDTQYF
>TRBJ2-1|.|TRBV11-2|.
TGTGCCAGCAGTTCCTGGACAGTTCATCACAATGAGCAGTTCTTC
CASSSWTVHHNEQFF
>TRBJ2-1|.|TRBV25-1|.
TGTGCCAGCAGTGAATACGGAGGGCCCTACAATGAGCAGTTCTTC
CASSEYGGPYNEQFF
>TRBJ1-2|.|TRBV5-4|.
TGTGCCAGCAGCTTGGCCGGGGGTAGGGTCTATGGCTACACCTTC
CASSLAGGRVYGYTF
>TRBJ2-3|.|TRBV5-1|.
TGCGCCAGCAGCTCCCTTCAGGGCACCAGTAGCACAGATACGCAGTATTTT
CASSSLQGTSSTDTQYF
>TRBJ2-5|.|TRBV7-3|.
TGTGCCAGCAGCTTAAAGAACCAAGAGACCCAGTACTTC
CASSLKNQETQYF
>TRBJ2-3|.|TRBV7-9|TRBD1
TGTGCCAGCAGCTTAGCGGGACAGGGGAAGAGAGATACGCAGTATTTT
CASSLAGQGKRDTQYF
>TRBJ2-1|.|TRBV9|.
TGTGCCAGCAGCTTGGGGAACTACAATGAGCAGTTCTTC
CASSLGNYNEQFF
>TRBJ1-4|.|TRBV28|TRBD1
TGTGCCAGCAGTTTATTGGGACAGGGGGCAACTAATGAAAAACTGTTTTTT
CASSLLGQGATNEKLFF
>TRBJ2-3|.|TRBV28|.
TGTGCCTCCAAGGGATCTAGCACAGATACGCAGTATTTT
CASKGSSTDTQYF
>TRBJ2-7|.|TRBV6-5|.
TGTGCCAGCAGTCGCACAGGGAACTACGAGCAGTACTTC
CASSRTGNYEQYF
>TRBJ1-2|.|TRBV5-1|.
TGCGCCAGCAGCATAGAGCCGAACCCTAACTATGGCTACACCTTC
CASSIEPNPNYGYTF
>TRBJ2-3|.|TRBV5-1|.
TGCGCCAGCAGCTTGGATGGACAGAGAGATACGCAGTATTTT
CASSLDGQRDTQYF
>TRBJ2-2|.|TRBV7-8|TRBD2
TGTGCCAGCAGCTTAGCGGCGGGAGCCTTTAACACCGGGGAGCTGTTTTTT
CASSLAAGAFNTGELFF
>TRBJ1-5|few|TRBV7-8|.
TGTGCCAGCAGCTTAGCTGGGACCTTCGGTACCCAGCATTTT
CASSLAGTFGTQHF
>TRBJ1-1|once|TRBV28|.
TGTGCCAGCAGAATGACAGGGAACACTGAAGCTTTCTTT
CASRMTGNTEAFF
>TRBJ1-4|.|TRBV28|.
TGTGCCTGGGGGAGGGGGGCAACTGAAAAACTGTTTTTT
CAWGRGATEKLFF
>TRBJ1-2|once|TRBV14|.
TGTGCCAGCAGCCAAGCCACAGCCGAGGTCCTCAACTATGGCTACACCTTC
CASSQATAEVLNYGYTF
>TRBJ1-1|.|TRBV5-1|.
TGCGCCAGCAGCTTGCCAGAAAACCAGAACACTGAAGCTTTCTTT
CASSLPENQNTEAFF
>TRBJ2-3|.|TRBV7-3|TRBD1
TGTGCCAGCAGCCTGGGGATTGGGACAGGGACAGATACGCAGTATTTT
CASSLGIGTGTDTQYF
>TRBJ1-5|.|TRBV19|TRBD1
TGTGCCAGTAGTGTACTCCCGGGACAGGGTGATAGTCAGCCCCAGCATTTT
CASSVLPGQGDSQPQHF
>TRBJ1-5|.|TRBV30|.
TGTGCCTGGAGTGGCGGGATCGGGCAGCCCCAGCATTTT
CAWSGGIGQPQHF
>TRBJ2-2|.|TRBV9|TRBD2
TGTGCCAGCAGCGCCCTGGGACAGCGGGATAGCGGGAGCCAAGGCACCGGGGAGCTGTTTTTT
CASSALGQRDSGSQGTGELFF
>TRBJ1-6|.|TRBV28|TRBD1
TGTGCCAGCAGCACCACGGGACAGGTCCATTCACCCCTCCACTTT
CASSTTGQVHSPLHF
>TRBJ2-5|.|TRBV5-4|.
TGTGCCAGCAGCTCGGGAGCCGGCGGTTACCAAGAGACCCAGTACTTC
CASSSGAGGYQETQYF
>TRBJ2-5|few|TRBV25-1|TRBD1
TGTGCCAGCAGTGAATGGCAGGGGGTGGGGGAGACCCAGTACTTC
CASSEWQGVGETQYF
>TRBJ1-4|.|TRBV5-5|.
TGTGCCAGCAGCTTGCGGACACCGTCAACTAATGAAAAACTGTTTTTT
CASSLRTPSTNEKLFF
>TRBJ1-5|.|TRBV30|.
TGTGCCTGGAGCGCCCTCAATCAGCCCCAGCATTTT
CAWSALNQPQHF